One and the same sample provided the 18 T cell receptor beta chains below, sequenced in a study of T-cell memory formation after mild COVID-19. A single record per CDR3 protein comes from TCRdb applying MiXCR to the 5' RACE reads. In the table there are over 300,000 distinct CDR3 sequences, about 20% of which are singletons. Sequenced sample: PBMCs or a T cell subset sorted from them (not recorded which). The source of these receptors is a man aged 18-30 years who had mild COVID-19 (a few samples of this study predate the infection). Cell type and time point are not known.

This clonotype was found once. The V and J genes are TRBV20-1 and TRBJ2-1; 11 bases agree with TRBD2. The CDR3 sequence is 15 residues long. The junction had 8 bases not matched to a gene; V was cut back by 5 bases and J by 5 bases. Germline V lookup: CDR1 DFQATT, CDR2 SNEGSKA (reference sequence). The CDR3 DNA sequence: TGCAGTGCTGAACCGGGACTAGCGGAACACAATGAGCAGTTCTTC. Its translation: CSAEPGLAEHNEQFF.

A few counts support this clonotype. The chain employs TRBV15 and TRBJ2-5, with 9 bases lining up with TRBD1. The CDR3 loop spans 15 amino acids. V trimming: 3 bases; J trimming: 2 bases; junction bases outside the gene matches: 4. CDR1 is LNHNV and CDR2 is YYDKDF in the germline V gene (reference sequence). The CDR3 DNA sequence: TGTGCCACCAGCAGGTGGACAGGGGAACAAGAGACCCAGTACTTC. It yields the protein CATSRWTGEQETQYF.

This clonotype showed up just a few times. The V and J genes are TRBV6-2 or TRBV6-3 and TRBJ1-2; D is undetermined. The CDR3 runs 13 residues. CDR1 is MNHEY and CDR2 is SVGEGT in the germline V gene. Trimming shortened V by 0 bases and J by 8 bases, and 10 bases separated the two germline ends. CDR3 in DNA: TGTGCCAGCAGTTACTCGACCAGTAGGGGCTACACCTTC. This gives the protein CASSYSTSRGYTF.

This clonotype was picked up a small number of times. V gene TRBV19 combines with J gene TRBJ1-4, with no clear D. The CDR3 spans 11 residues. CDR1 and CDR2 from the germline V gene are LNHDA and SQIVND (reference sequence). Trimming took off 5 bases at V and 11 bases at J, with 9 bases between the two ends. The CDR3 DNA sequence: TGTGCCAGTAGTTCTCCGGGTAAACTGTTTTTT. Protein: CASSSPGKLFF.

This clonotype was observed many times. J is TRBJ2-6 and V is TRBV20-1, with no clear D. The CDR3 contains 15 residues. The V gene lost 0 bases and the J gene lost 4 bases, with 10 bases spanning the gap. Germline lookup yields CDR1 DFQATT and CDR2 SNEGSKA (reference sequence). CDR3: CSARDLRTGANVLTF. The CDR3 nucleotides read TGCAGTGCTAGAGATCTTCGGACGGGGGCCAACGTCCTGACTTTC.

V gene TRBV7-2 combines with J gene TRBJ2-2; D may match TRBD1 or TRBD2 (5 bases each). V lost 5 bases, J lost 8 bases, and 12 bases lay in between. The CDR3 loop spans 13 amino acids. Germline V CDR1 and CDR2: SGHTA, FQGNSA. The DNA for the CDR3 is TGTGCCAGCAGCCTTGGGGGTGTTGGGGAGCTGTTTTTT. Its protein product is CASSLGGVGELFF.

This clonotype was seen only a few times. The gene calls are TRBV6-1 and TRBJ2-7; TRBD2 might be the D (6 bases). CDR1 is MNHNS, CDR2 SASEGT, per germline. The CDR3 is 14 amino acids. Trimming cost V 4 bases and J 3 bases, with 13 bases left between them. CDR3 loop: CASSVLEGNYEQYF. CDR3 nucleotides: TGTGCCAGCAGTGTCTTGGAGGGGAACTACGAGCAGTACTTC.

J is TRBJ2-2 and V is TRBV12-3 or TRBV12-4, with TRBD2 as a possible D gene (6 bases). The length of the CDR3 is 17 residues. Trimming pared 6 bases from V and 0 bases from J, leaving 17 bases between. CDR3 DNA: TGTGCCAGCAGCTACGGGACTCAAGAGCCGAACACCGGGGAGCTGTTTTTT. Its translation: CASSYGTQEPNTGELFF.

V usage is TRBV29-1 and J usage is TRBJ2-5, with D possibly matching TRBD2 (6 bases). Trimming left V 6 bases short and J 5 bases short, with 13 bases between. The CDR3 has 12 amino acids. The germline V gene encodes CDR1 SQVTM and CDR2 ANQGSEA. CDR3: CSVRGAGETQYF. The CDR3 region has the DNA TGCAGCGTGAGAGGGGCGGGGGAGACCCAGTACTTC.

In this sample, this clonotype turned up once. The chain carries TRBV12-3 or TRBV12-4 and TRBJ2-2; 9 bases are shared with TRBD2. V lost 6 bases to trimming and J lost 9 bases; unmatched junction nucleotides: 14. CDR3 length equals 16 residues. CDR3 bases: TGTGCCAGCAGGGGGAGCGGGGGGACCGTCTCCTGGGAGCTGTTTTTT. The encoded protein is CASRGSGGTVSWELFF.

The chain is built from TRBV29-1 and TRBJ2-7; 8 positions match TRBD1. The CDR3 is made up of 14 amino acids. Trimming took 5 bases from V and 5 from J; bases not matched to a gene: 11. Germline V gives CDR1 SQVTM, CDR2 ANQGSEA. The CDR3 bases are TGCAGCGTTATGACCCCCGGGACAGGAGACGAGCAGTACTTC. Its protein is CSVMTPGTGDEQYF.

The chain has TRBV5-1 and TRBJ1-1; possible D gene TRBD1, 5 bases. The CDR3 contains 12 residues. Trimming cost V 5 bases and J 7 bases, with 12 bases left between them. CDR1 is SGHRS, CDR2 YFSETQ, per germline. The CDR3 spells CASRGVMGEAFF. The CDR3 nucleotides are TGCGCCAGCAGAGGGGTTATGGGTGAAGCTTTCTTT.

Only a few counts were recorded for this clonotype. The chain carries TRBV14 and TRBJ1-3, with 7 bases matching TRBD1. V shed 3 bases, J shed 0 bases, and the junction held 5 bases outside the gene matches. Germline lookup yields CDR1 SGHDN and CDR2 FVKESK. The CDR3 is 16 residues long. The CDR3 loop is CASSQTGSHSGNTIYF. In DNA form, the CDR3 reads TGTGCCAGCAGCCAGACAGGGAGCCACTCTGGAAACACCATATATTTT.

The chain links TRBV7-2 to TRBJ2-3; TRBD2 aligns across 9 bases. The CDR3 covers 16 residues. V trimming: 4 bases; J trimming: 4 bases; junction bases outside the gene matches: 9. Germline V lookup: CDR1 SGHTA, CDR2 FQGNSA. DNA of the CDR3: TGTGCCAGCAGCTCCTCGCAGAGCGGGGGGTCAGATACGCAGTATTTT. This codes for CASSSSQSGGSDTQYF.

This clonotype was detected a few times. The chain joins TRBV7-9 to TRBJ1-2; no definite D call. The CDR3 totals 11 residues. Trimming cost V 6 bases and J 12 bases, with 14 bases left between them. The V gene's germline CDR1 is SEHNR and CDR2 FQNEAQ (reference sequence). This CDR3 reads CASRPPEVHTF. In nucleotides, the CDR3 is TGTGCCAGCAGACCCCCCGAGGTCCACACCTTC.

The chain couples TRBV12-3 or TRBV12-4 to TRBJ2-3; unclear D gene. CDR3 length equals 14 residues. Trimming took 6 bases from V and 0 from J, leaving 10 bases between them. The CDR3 here is CASRPGASTDTQYF. For the CDR3, the DNA is TGTGCCAGCAGACCCGGAGCTAGCACAGATACGCAGTATTTT.

This clonotype was counted only a few times. The chain has TRBV19 and TRBJ2-5, with D tentatively TRBD2 (6 bases). The CDR3 runs to 15 residues. Germline V gene sequence: CDR1 LNHDA, CDR2 SQIVND (reference sequence). V shed 4 bases and J shed 9 bases, with 21 bases lying between them. CDR3 bases: TGTGCCAGTAGTACATATGGCGGGGACCTGAGGTCCCAGTACTTC. It codes for CASSTYGGDLRSQYF.

This clonotype turned up a few times. The gene calls are TRBV6-5 and TRBJ2-1, with 11 nucleotides matching TRBD2. The CDR3 is 14 residues long. Germline CDR1 is MNHEY and CDR2 is SVGAGI. Trimming cost V 11 bases and J 7 bases; bases outside gene matches: 10. The CDR3 region has the DNA TGTGCCGCACAAACTAGCGGGGGTAGGAATGAGCAGTTCTTC. It translates to CAAQTSGGRNEQFF.